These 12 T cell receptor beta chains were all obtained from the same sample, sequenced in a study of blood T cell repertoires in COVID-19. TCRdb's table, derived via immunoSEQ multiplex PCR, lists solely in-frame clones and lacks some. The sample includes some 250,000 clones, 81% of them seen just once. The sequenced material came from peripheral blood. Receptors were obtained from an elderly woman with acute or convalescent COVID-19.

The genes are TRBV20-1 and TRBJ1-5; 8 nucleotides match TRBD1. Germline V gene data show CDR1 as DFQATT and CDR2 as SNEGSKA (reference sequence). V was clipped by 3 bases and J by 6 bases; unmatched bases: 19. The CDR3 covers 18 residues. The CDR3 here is CSASDNLRGQLGLQPQHF. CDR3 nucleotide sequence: TGCAGTGCTAGTGATAACCTCAGGGGGCAGCTAGGCCTTCAGCCCCAGCATTTT.

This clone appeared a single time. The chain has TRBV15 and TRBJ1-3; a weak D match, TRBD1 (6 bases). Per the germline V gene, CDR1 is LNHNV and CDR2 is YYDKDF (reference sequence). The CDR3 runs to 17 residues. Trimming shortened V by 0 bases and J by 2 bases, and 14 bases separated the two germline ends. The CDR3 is CATSRDNLGAAGNTIYF. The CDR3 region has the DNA TGTGCCACCAGCAGAGATAACTTGGGGGCTGCTGGAAACACCATATATTTT.

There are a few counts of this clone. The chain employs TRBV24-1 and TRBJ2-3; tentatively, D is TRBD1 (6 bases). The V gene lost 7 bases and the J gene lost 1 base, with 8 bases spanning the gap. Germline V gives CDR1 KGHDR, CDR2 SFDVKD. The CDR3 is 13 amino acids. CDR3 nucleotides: TGTGCCACCAGGAGACAGGGCACAGATACGCAGTATTTT. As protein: CATRRQGTDTQYF.

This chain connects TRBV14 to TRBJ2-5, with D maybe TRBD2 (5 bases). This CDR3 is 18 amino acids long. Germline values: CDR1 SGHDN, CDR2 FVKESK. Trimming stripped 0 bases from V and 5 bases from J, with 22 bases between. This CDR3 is CASSQDPDEREPLETQYF. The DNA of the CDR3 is TGTGCCAGCAGCCAAGATCCCGATGAACGGGAACCCTTGGAGACCCAGTACTTC.

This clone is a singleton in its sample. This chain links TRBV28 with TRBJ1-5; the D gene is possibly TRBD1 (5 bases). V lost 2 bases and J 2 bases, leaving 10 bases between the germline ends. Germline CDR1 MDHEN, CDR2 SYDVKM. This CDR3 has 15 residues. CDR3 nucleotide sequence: TGTGCCAGCAGTTTACGGGGGATCCGCAATCAGCCCCAGCATTTT. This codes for CASSLRGIRNQPQHF.

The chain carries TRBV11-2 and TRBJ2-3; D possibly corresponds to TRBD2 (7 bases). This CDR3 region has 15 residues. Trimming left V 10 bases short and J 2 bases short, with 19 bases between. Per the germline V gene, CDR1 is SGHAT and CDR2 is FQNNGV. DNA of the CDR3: TGTGCCATGAGTTCGGGGGGACATCCCACAGATACGCAGTATTTT. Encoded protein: CAMSSGGHPTDTQYF. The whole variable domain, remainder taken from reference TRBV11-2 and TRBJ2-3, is EAGVAQSPRYKIIEKRQSVAFWCNPISGHATLYWYQQILGQGPKLLIQFQNNGVVDDSQLPKDRFSAERLKGVDSTLKIQPAKLEDSAVYLCAMSSGGHPTDTQYFGPGTRLTVL.

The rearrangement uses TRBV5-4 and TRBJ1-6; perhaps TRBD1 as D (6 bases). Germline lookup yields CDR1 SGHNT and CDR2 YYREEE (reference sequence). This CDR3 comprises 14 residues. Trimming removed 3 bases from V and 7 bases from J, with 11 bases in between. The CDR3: CASSSGQMNSPLHF. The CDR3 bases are TGTGCCAGCAGCTCCGGACAGATGAATTCACCCCTCCACTTT.

The CDR3 here is CASSRSGGGQETQYF. The CDR3 DNA sequence: TGTGCCAGCAGCCGTTCGGGGGGAGGGCAAGAGACCCAGTACTTC. The chain couples TRBV3-1 (or the pseudogene TRBV3-2) to TRBJ2-5; 7 bases agree with TRBD2. The CDR3 has 15 residues. Per germline, CDR1 LGHDT and CDR2 YNNKEL (reference sequence). Germline trimming cut 4 bases from V and 2 bases from J; bases unmatched to any gene: 7.

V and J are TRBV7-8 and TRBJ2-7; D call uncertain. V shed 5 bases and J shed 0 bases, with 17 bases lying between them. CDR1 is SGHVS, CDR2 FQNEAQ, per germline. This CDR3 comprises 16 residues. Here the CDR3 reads CASSPPIYQSSYEQYF. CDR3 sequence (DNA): TGTGCCAGCAGCCCGCCGATCTACCAAAGCTCCTACGAGCAGTACTTC.

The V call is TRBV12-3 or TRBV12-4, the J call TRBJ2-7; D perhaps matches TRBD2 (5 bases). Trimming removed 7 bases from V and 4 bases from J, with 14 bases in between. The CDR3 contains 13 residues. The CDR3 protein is CASTQASYYEQYF. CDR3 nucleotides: TGTGCCAGCACCCAAGCTAGCTATTACGAGCAGTACTTC.

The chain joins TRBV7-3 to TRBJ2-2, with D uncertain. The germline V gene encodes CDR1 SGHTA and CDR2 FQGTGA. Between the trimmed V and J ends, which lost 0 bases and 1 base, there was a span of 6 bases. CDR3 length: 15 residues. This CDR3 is CASSLTNGNTGELFF. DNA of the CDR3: TGTGCCAGCAGCTTAACAAACGGGAACACCGGGGAGCTGTTTTTT.

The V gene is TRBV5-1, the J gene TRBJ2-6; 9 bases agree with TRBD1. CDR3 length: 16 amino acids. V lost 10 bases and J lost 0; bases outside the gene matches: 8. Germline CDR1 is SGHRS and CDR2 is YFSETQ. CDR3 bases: TGCGCCTACGGGACAGGGCTAAGCTCTGGGGCCAACGTCCTGACTTTC. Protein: CAYGTGLSSGANVLTF.